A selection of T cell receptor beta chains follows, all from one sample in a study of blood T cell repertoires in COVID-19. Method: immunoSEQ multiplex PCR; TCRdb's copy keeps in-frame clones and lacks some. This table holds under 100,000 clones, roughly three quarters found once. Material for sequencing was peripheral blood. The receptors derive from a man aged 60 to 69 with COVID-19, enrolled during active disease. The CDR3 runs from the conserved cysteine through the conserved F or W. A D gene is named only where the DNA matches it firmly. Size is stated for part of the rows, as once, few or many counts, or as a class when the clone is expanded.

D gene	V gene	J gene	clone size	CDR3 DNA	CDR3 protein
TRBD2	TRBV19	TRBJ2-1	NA	TGTGCCAGTGCCGGGACTAGCGGGGGGGAGCAGTTCTTC	CASAGTSGGEQFF
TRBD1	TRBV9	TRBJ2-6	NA	TGTGCCAGCAGCGTAAGGGACAGTTTGCCATCTGGGGCCAACGTCCTGACTTTC	CASSVRDSLPSGANVLTF
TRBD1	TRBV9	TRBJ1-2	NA	TGTGCCAGCAGGGGGGACAGGTTCGGGGCTGGCTACACCTTC	CASRGDRFGAGYTF
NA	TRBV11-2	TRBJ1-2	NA	TGTGCCAGCAGCTTAACCCCAGACAGGTTCGGCTACACCTTC	CASSLTPDRFGYTF
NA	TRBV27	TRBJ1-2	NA	TGTGCCAGCAGTTTTGGAGGGGGGGCGCGTGGCTATGGCTACACCTTC	CASSFGGGARGYGYTF
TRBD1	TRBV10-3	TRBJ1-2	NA	TGTGCCATCAGTGACCTAATGGGGGGACAGGGAGAAGGCTACACCTTC	CAISDLMGGQGEGYTF
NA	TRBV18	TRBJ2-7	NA	TGTGCCAGCTCACCAGGGCCCACAGAGTCCTACGAGCAGTACTTC	CASSPGPTESYEQYF
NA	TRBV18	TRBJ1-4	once	TGTGCCAGCTCATCCCGGACAGCGGCGGAAAAACTGTTTTTT	CASSSRTAAEKLFF
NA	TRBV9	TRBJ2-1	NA	TGTGCCAGCAGCGTAGGGACTTCGTACAATGAGCAGTTCTTC	CASSVGTSYNEQFF
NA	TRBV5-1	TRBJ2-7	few	TGCGCCAGCAGCTTGCCAACTAAACAGGGAAAGTTCCACGAGCAGTACTTC	CASSLPTKQGKFHEQYF
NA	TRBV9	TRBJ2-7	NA	TGTGCCAGCAGCGTAGACGCGGGGGCTGGGGAGCAGTACTTC	CASSVDAGAGEQYF
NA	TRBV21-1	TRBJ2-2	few	TGTGCCAGCACCCTTTTGCGGGAGGTTGGCACCGGGGAGCTGTTTTTT	CASTLLREVGTGELFF
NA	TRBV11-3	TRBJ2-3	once	TGTGCCAGCAGCTTCAGCGGGACACAACCAGATACGCAGTATTTT	CASSFSGTQPDTQYF
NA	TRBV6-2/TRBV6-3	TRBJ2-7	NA	TGTGCCAGCAGCCCAACTAGCTACGAGCAGTACTTC	CASSPTSYEQYF
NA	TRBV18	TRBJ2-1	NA	TGTGCCAGCTCACCAAGGGGCCATGAGCAGTTCTTC	CASSPRGHEQFF
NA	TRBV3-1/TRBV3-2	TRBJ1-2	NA	TGTGCCAGCAGCCAAGATAAGGGACTAAACTATGGCTACACCTTC	CASSQDKGLNYGYTF
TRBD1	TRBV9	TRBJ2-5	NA	TGTGCCAGCAGCGCCGGGACAGGGGGCCGAGAGACCCAGTACTTC	CASSAGTGGRETQYF
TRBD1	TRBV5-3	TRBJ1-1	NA	TGTGCCAGAAGCCGGGACAGGGGGACTGAAGCTTTCTTT	CARSRDRGTEAFF
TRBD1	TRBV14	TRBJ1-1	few	TGTGCCAGCAGCCAAGATTTAAGGACAGGGGGATTGTTTTCTGAAGCTTTCTTT	CASSQDLRTGGLFSEAFF
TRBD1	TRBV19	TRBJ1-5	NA	TGTGCCACCCTCGGACAGGGAAAGATTCAGCCCCAGCATTTT	CATLGQGKIQPQHF
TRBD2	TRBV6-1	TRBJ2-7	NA	TGTGCCAGCAGTGAAGAGGTAGCGGGGGTATACGAGCAGTACTTC	CASSEEVAGVYEQYF
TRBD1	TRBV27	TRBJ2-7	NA	TGTGCCAGCAGTTTATTGGGACAGGGTTCCAACGAGCAGTACTTC	CASSLLGQGSNEQYF
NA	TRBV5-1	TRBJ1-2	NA	TGCGCCAGCAGCCAGGGGTATGGCTATGGCTACACCTTC	CASSQGYGYGYTF
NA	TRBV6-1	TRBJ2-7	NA	TGTGCCAGCAGTGAAGCACGGAGCTCGGGGCAGTACTTC	CASSEARSSGQYF
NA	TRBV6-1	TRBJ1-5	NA	TGTGCCAGCAGTGACGGGTTCAGCAATCAGCCCCAGCATTTT	CASSDGFSNQPQHF
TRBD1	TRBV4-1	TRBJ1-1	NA	TGCGCCAGCAGCCAAGCGTACAGGGGTAAAACTGAAGCTTTCTTT	CASSQAYRGKTEAFF
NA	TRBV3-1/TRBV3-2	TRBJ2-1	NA	TGTGCCAGCAGCCAGTCCGGGGGGCAGTTCTTC	CASSQSGGQFF
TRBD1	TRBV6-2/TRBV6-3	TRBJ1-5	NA	TGTGCCAGCAGTTACTCCGACAGGGTCGATCAGCCCCAGCATTTT	CASSYSDRVDQPQHF
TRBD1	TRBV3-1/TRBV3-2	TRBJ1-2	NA	TGTGCCAGCAGCCACCGACAGGGTGGTGGCTACACCTTC	CASSHRQGGGYTF
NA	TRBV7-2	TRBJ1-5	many	TGTGCCAGCAGCTTAGGGGGCCATAGCAATCAGCCCCAGCATTTT	CASSLGGHSNQPQHF
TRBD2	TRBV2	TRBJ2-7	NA	TGTGCCAGCAGTGAGTTTGGGCTAGCGGGAGAGCAGTACTTC	CASSEFGLAGEQYF
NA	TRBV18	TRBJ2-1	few	TGTGCCAGCTCACCCCTCCAAGGGAGCTCCTACAATGAGCAGTTCTTC	CASSPLQGSSYNEQFF
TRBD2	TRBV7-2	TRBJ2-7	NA	TGTGCCAGCAGTTTTACTAGCGGGGGCCCCTACGAGCAGTACTTC	CASSFTSGGPYEQYF
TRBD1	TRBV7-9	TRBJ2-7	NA	TGTGCCAGCAGCTCAACAGGGGTGCCCTACGAGCAGTACTTC	CASSSTGVPYEQYF
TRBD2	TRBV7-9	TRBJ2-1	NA	TGTGCCAGCAGTTCCGGTGTGGGACTAGTTATCAATGAGCAGTTCTTC	CASSSGVGLVINEQFF
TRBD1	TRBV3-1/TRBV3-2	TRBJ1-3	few	TGTGCCAGCAGCCAAAACACAGGGGCTGGAAACACCATATATTTT	CASSQNTGAGNTIYF
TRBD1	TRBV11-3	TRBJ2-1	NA	TGTGCCAGCCGCTCCTCCGGACAGGATGAGCAGTTCTTC	CASRSSGQDEQFF
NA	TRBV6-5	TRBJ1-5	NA	TGTGCCAGCAGTTACTCTGATGGGGGGGACGGTCAGCCCCAGCATTTT	CASSYSDGGDGQPQHF
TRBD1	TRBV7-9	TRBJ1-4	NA	TGTGCCAGCAGCTCCGACAGGGCCGGTGAAAAACTGTTTTTT	CASSSDRAGEKLFF
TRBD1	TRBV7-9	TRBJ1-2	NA	TGTGCCAGCAGCCCCCCCGGACAGGGATACTATGGCTACACCTTC	CASSPPGQGYYGYTF
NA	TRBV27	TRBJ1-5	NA	TGTGCCAGCAGGCAGGGCGGTAATCAGCCCCAGCATTTT	CASRQGGNQPQHF
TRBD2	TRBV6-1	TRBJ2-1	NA	TGTGCCAGCAGTGAATTTAGCGGGGGGGCTGGGGAGCAGTTCTTC	CASSEFSGGAGEQFF